The next 23 T cell receptor beta chains were all read from a single sample in a study of beta chain features in type 1 diabetes. General study results and limits: Type 1 diabetes patients had moderately but significantly shorter TCRB CDR3s in all four CD4+ subsets.

Isolated RNA was reverse transcribed in full, so expressed TCRB transcripts were sequenced. Here immunoSEQ multiplex PCR was the method, and the copy in TCRdb shows in-frame clones only, minus some. The sample has about 160,000 clones; around 8.3% are singletons. These TCRs are of unknown antigen specificity. Material for sequencing was central memory CD4+ T cells from blood. The source is a woman younger than 30 with type 1 diabetes.

The V call is TRBV7-3, the J call TRBJ1-1, with D tentatively TRBD1 (6 bases). The CDR3 contains 14 residues. Germline V gene lookup returns CDR1 SGHTA and CDR2 FQGTGA. Trimming left V 2 bases short and J 0 bases short, with 7 bases between. This chain's CDR3 is CASSLAGVNTEAFF. The CDR3 bases are TGTGCCAGCAGCTTAGCAGGGGTGAACACTGAAGCTTTCTTT.

Only a few counts were recorded for this clone. V gene TRBV9 combines with J gene TRBJ2-2; 9 nucleotides align to TRBD1. There are 15 residues in the CDR3. Per the germline V gene, CDR1 is SGDLS and CDR2 is YYNGEE. The J segment lost 4 bases and the V segment lost 4 bases, leaving 5 bases of the junction unmatched. This CDR3 is CASSLGQGSTGELFF. Written as DNA, the CDR3 is TGTGCCAGCAGCCTCGGACAGGGGTCCACCGGGGAGCTGTTTTTT.

This clone was detected only a few times. J is TRBJ2-6 and V is TRBV4-1; 8 nucleotides align to TRBD1. Losses at the gene ends were 0 bases for V and 3 bases for J; bases not matched to a gene: 7. The CDR3 has 18 residues. Germline CDR1 is MGHRA and CDR2 is YSYEKL. The CDR3 protein is CASSQEGRGLSGANVLTF. CDR3 bases: TGCGCCAGCAGCCAAGAGGGCAGGGGGCTCAGTGGGGCCAACGTCCTGACTTTC.

For the CDR3, the DNA is TGCGCCAGCAGCCAAGGTACAGGGCAAAAACTGTTTTTT. Translation: CASSQGTGQKLFF. This chain uses TRBV4-3 with TRBJ1-4; D is perhaps TRBD1 (6 bases). CDR1 is LGHNA and CDR2 is YSLEER in the germline V gene. Trimming took 1 base from V and 9 from J, leaving 9 bases between them. The CDR3 consists of 13 residues.

This clone was seen a few times. This rearrangement joins TRBV18 to TRBJ2-7, with 8 bases matching TRBD2. V shed 3 bases, J shed 6 bases, and the junction held 7 bases outside the gene matches. CDR1 is KGHSH and CDR2 is LQKENI in the germline V gene. The CDR3 totals 14 residues. The CDR3 nucleotides are TGTGCCAGCTCACCGGGGACTAGGATGTTCGAGCAGTACTTC. Encoded protein: CASSPGTRMFEQYF.

Only a few counts were recorded for this clone. V gene TRBV7-2 combines with J gene TRBJ2-5, with D possibly matching TRBD2 (5 bases). CDR1 SGHTA and CDR2 FQGNSA come from the germline V gene. V was trimmed by 6 bases and J by 5 bases, leaving 7 bases between them. CDR3 size: 11 residues. The CDR3 region is CASRDWETQYF. DNA for the CDR3: TGTGCCAGCAGGGACTGGGAGACCCAGTACTTC. Full variable domain (missing parts from reference TRBV7-2 and TRBJ2-5): GAGVSQSPSNKVTEKGKDVELRCDPISGHTALYWYRQSLGQGLEFLIYFQGNSAPDKSGLPSDRFSAERTGGSVSTLTIQRTQQEDSAVYLCASRDWETQYFGPGTRLLVL.

This clone was counted many times. The CDR3 DNA sequence: TGTGCCAGCAGCCAAGATGGAGCAGCGGAAGGCGGTAACACCATATATTTT. Amino acid sequence: CASSQDGAAEGGNTIYF. The V gene is TRBV4-2, the J gene TRBJ1-3; D uncertain. CDR1 is LGHNA and CDR2 is YNFKEQ in the germline V gene. The CDR3 has 17 amino acids. V was cut by 0 bases and J by 7 bases, with 19 bases left in between.

This clone has more than one count but fewer than ten. The gene calls are TRBV20-1 and TRBJ2-2; D possibly corresponds to TRBD1 (5 bases). V shed 7 bases and J shed 7 bases, with 10 bases lying between them. The CDR3 runs 11 residues. The germline gives CDR1 DFQATT, CDR2 SNEGSKA (reference sequence). DNA of the CDR3: TGCAGTGTCAAAGGGGTCGGGGAGCTGTTTTTT. Its protein product is CSVKGVGELFF.

This chain joins TRBV15 and TRBJ2-1; TRBD2 matches at 9 bases. V dropped 6 bases and J dropped 10; count of bases not matched to a gene: 10. The CDR3 totals 14 residues. Per germline, CDR1 LNHNV and CDR2 YYDKDF (reference sequence). The CDR3 spells CATRAGGGIGEQFF. In nucleotides, the CDR3 is TGTGCCACCAGAGCGGGAGGAGGGATCGGGGAGCAGTTCTTC.

This clone turned up a few times. The sample contains more than one DNA sequence encoding this CDR3. The rearrangement links TRBV7-2 to TRBJ2-2; D unclear. V lost 1 base and J lost 4, with 7 bases in between. CDR3 length equals 14 residues. Germline V gene data show CDR1 as SGHTA and CDR2 as FQGNSA. This CDR3 is CASSLVGLTGELFF. The DNA for the CDR3 is TGTGCCAGCAGCTTAGTTGGCCTCACCGGGGAGCTGTTTTTT.

This clone came up many times. Other DNA sequences in this specimen translate into the identical CDR3. The chain combines TRBV7-2 with TRBJ2-7, with TRBD2 matching over 7 bases. CDR1 SGHTA and CDR2 FQGNSA come from the germline V gene. The CDR3 has 13 amino acids. J gave up 6 bases and V 1 base, and 3 bases lay outside the gene matches. DNA for the CDR3: TGTGCCAGCAGCTTAGGTAGCGGGCTCGAGCAGTACTTC. As protein: CASSLGSGLEQYF.

This clone was detected only a few times. The J gene is TRBJ2-3, the V gene TRBV28; 10 bases match TRBD2. The CDR3 sequence is 16 residues long. Germline CDR1 reads MDHEN; CDR2 reads SYDVKM. V lost 3 bases, J lost 4 bases, and 7 bases stayed unmatched. CDR3 bases: TGTGCCAGCAGTTTTCCCCTAGCGGGAGTCGCAGATACGCAGTATTTT. Protein product: CASSFPLAGVADTQYF.

The chain links TRBV28 to TRBJ2-7; D possibly corresponds to TRBD2 (7 bases). The germline V gene has CDR1 MDHEN and CDR2 SYDVKM. CDR3 length: 13 amino acids. V was cut by 6 bases and J by 6 bases, with 15 bases left in between. CDR3 region: CASRQGQRGEQYF. Written as DNA, the CDR3 is TGTGCCAGCAGACAGGGCCAGCGGGGCGAGCAGTACTTC. Full variable domain (outside the CDR3, taken from reference TRBV28 and TRBJ2-7): DVKVTQSSRYLVKRTGEKVFLECVQDMDHENMFWYRQDPGLGLRLIYFSYDVKMKEKGDIPEGYSVSREKKERFSLILESASTNQTSMYLCASRQGQRGEQYFGPGTRLTVT.

V usage is TRBV30 and J usage is TRBJ1-1, with a possible D match to TRBD1 (5 bases). Trimming took off 4 bases at V and 1 base at J, with 10 bases between the two ends. This CDR3 is built from 13 residues. Germline V gene sequence: CDR1 GTSNPN, CDR2 SVGIG (reference sequence). CDR3 DNA: TGTGCCTGGACCCGTACAGGGAACACTGAAGCTTTCTTT. Protein sequence: CAWTRTGNTEAFF.

The CDR3 loop reads CAISLAGGPYEQYF. The CDR3 bases are TGTGCCATCAGTCTAGCGGGAGGGCCCTACGAGCAGTACTTC. The chain uses TRBV10-3 and TRBJ2-7; 12 bases are shared with TRBD2. CDR1 and CDR2 from the germline V gene are ENHRY and SYGVKD. With V trimmed by 5 bases and J by 2 bases, 1 base remained unmatched. This CDR3 has 14 amino acids.

J is TRBJ1-2 and V is TRBV5-4; 10 nucleotides agree with TRBD1. The J segment lost 8 bases and the V segment lost 4 bases, leaving 8 bases of the junction unmatched. The CDR3 is 14 amino acids. CDR1 SGHNT and CDR2 YYREEE come from the germline V gene (reference sequence). The CDR3 loop is CASSPDRGSRGYTF. DNA for the CDR3: TGTGCCAGCAGCCCGGACAGGGGGAGTCGGGGCTACACCTTC.

This clone was picked up a small number of times. This chain connects TRBV6-6 to TRBJ1-1, with unresolved D. V dropped 2 bases and J dropped 7 bases, with 11 bases sitting between them. The CDR3 spans 13 residues. Germline CDR1 reads MNHNY; CDR2 reads SVGAGI (reference sequence). Written as DNA, the CDR3 is TGTGCCAGCAGTTACAAGAGGCAGCTTGAAGCTTTCTTT. Protein product: CASSYKRQLEAFF.

This clone was counted a few times. The V call is TRBV29-1, the J call TRBJ2-3; perhaps TRBD1 as D (6 bases). This CDR3 is built from 16 residues. Germline loops: CDR1 SQVTM, CDR2 ANQGSEA. V lost 3 bases, J lost 1 base, and 17 bases lay in between. CDR3 DNA: TGCAGCGTTGACCTGGCCCCCTCAGGGGGCACAGATACGCAGTATTTT. The encoded protein is CSVDLAPSGGTDTQYF.

Only a few counts were recorded for this clone. As DNA, the CDR3 is TGTGCCAGCAGCCGGTTACTAGCGGGCCCAAGCCAAGAGACCCAGTACTTC. It encodes CASSRLLAGPSQETQYF. The chain employs TRBV7-2 and TRBJ2-5, with 9 bases fitting TRBD2. V was clipped by 5 bases and J by 1 base; unmatched bases: 11. Looked up from germline, CDR1 is SGHTA and CDR2 is FQGNSA. The CDR3 has 17 amino acids.

This clone was found a few times. This chain uses TRBV19 with TRBJ2-5, with D unclear. Trimming cost V 0 bases and J 5 bases, with 13 bases left between them. The CDR3 loop spans 15 amino acids. CDR1 and CDR2 from the germline V gene are LNHDA and SQIVND (reference sequence). CDR3 residues: CASSIDPHRQETQYF. The CDR3 DNA is TGTGCCAGTAGTATAGATCCACACCGCCAGGAGACCCAGTACTTC.

The chain joins TRBV21-1 to TRBJ1-5. TRBV21-1 corresponds to a pseudogene. This CDR3 region has 13 residues. DNA of the CDR3: TGTGCCAGCAGCACGACGAGGGTCGAGCCCCAGCATTTT. It translates to CASSTTRVEPQHF.

The J gene is TRBJ2-6, the V gene TRBV5-5; D unclear. Germline assignment: CDR1 SGHKS and CDR2 YYEKEE (reference sequence). This CDR3 is built from 18 residues. V shed 0 bases and J shed 4 bases, with 17 bases lying between them. The chain's CDR3 is CASSLDPGPPSGANVLTF. The CDR3 coding sequence is TGTGCCAGCAGCTTGGATCCGGGTCCCCCGTCAGGGGCCAACGTCCTGACTTTC.

The chain has TRBV27 and TRBJ1-2, with 10 nucleotides matching TRBD1. CDR3 length equals 14 residues. CDR1 is MNHEY and CDR2 is SMNVEV in the germline V gene (reference sequence). J was trimmed by 2 bases and V by 8 bases; bases with no gene match: 5. Here the CDR3 reads CASGWGQGNYGYTF. The CDR3 DNA follows: TGTGCCAGCGGGTGGGGACAGGGGAACTATGGCTACACCTTC.